Below, 27 T cell receptor beta chains from the same sample are listed, as sequenced in a study of shared clonotypes between healthy human individuals. Measured with immunoSEQ multiplex PCR; TCRdb has only the in-frame clones, and not every one. The repertoire includes fewer than 1.6 million clones, just under 99% of them detected once, and roughly 0.35% sits in the top ten. Sequencing was done on a sample of naive CD4+ T cells sorted from blood. Specified subset: CD45RA+ positively selected. These TCRs come from a man aged 25 to 40 in good health.

The V and J genes are TRBV11-3 and TRBJ1-2; no reliable D call. V was trimmed by 7 bases and J by 7 bases, leaving 7 bases between them. CDR3 size: 10 residues. CDR1 and CDR2 (germline): SGHNT, YENEEA. CDR3 protein: CASIYCGYTF. The CDR3 nucleotides read TGTGCCAGCATCTACTGTGGCTACACCTTC.

The chain is built from TRBV6-5 and TRBJ2-3, with 9 bases fitting TRBD2. CDR3 length equals 13 residues. Germline-derived CDR1 and CDR2 are MNHEY and SVGAGI. V was pared by 8 bases and J by 1 base, with 1 base of the junction left unmatched. In nucleotides, the CDR3 is TGTGCCAGCGAGCGGGAGGGCACAGATACGCAGTATTTT. This gives the protein CASEREGTDTQYF.

This chain links TRBV4-1 with TRBJ1-1; D gene unclear. Trimming removed 0 bases from V and 3 bases from J, with 11 bases in between. Looked up from germline, CDR1 is MGHRA and CDR2 is YSYEKL. This CDR3 contains 15 residues. CDR3 coding DNA: TGCGCCAGCAGCCAAGATCGAAGGCAACACACTGAAGCTTTCTTT. This translates into CASSQDRRQHTEAFF.

The J gene is TRBJ2-4, the V gene TRBV2; perhaps TRBD2 as D (6 bases). The CDR3 is 15 residues long. In germline, CDR1 is SNHLY, CDR2 FYNNEI. The V and J ends lost 4 bases and 0 bases respectively, with 10 bases between them. The CDR3 here is CASSVEGLAKNIQYF. In DNA, the CDR3 is TGTGCCAGCAGTGTGGAGGGCTTAGCCAAAAACATTCAGTACTTC.

This clone appeared a single time. The rearrangement links TRBV18 to TRBJ2-5, with D unresolved. Trimming took off 3 bases at V and 5 bases at J, with 13 bases between the two ends. CDR1 is KGHSH, CDR2 LQKENI, per germline. The CDR3 has 14 amino acids. CDR3 sequence: CASSPDWSVETQYF. The CDR3 bases are TGTGCCAGCTCACCTGATTGGTCCGTCGAGACCCAGTACTTC.

The count of this clone is one. The V and J genes are TRBV19 and TRBJ2-5; 8 bases fit TRBD2. CDR3 length equals 14 residues. V lost 8 bases, J lost 2 bases, and 7 bases stayed unmatched. Germline V CDR1 and CDR2: LNHDA, SQIVND (reference sequence). The DNA of the CDR3 is TGTGCCAGTGCACTAGCGGTCACACAAGAGACCCAGTACTTC. It yields the protein CASALAVTQETQYF.

This chain uses TRBV6-5 with TRBJ1-1; 7 bases are a match to TRBD1. Trimming removed 4 bases from V and 11 bases from J; junction bases left unmatched: 16. CDR1 and CDR2 from the germline V gene are MNHEY and SVGAGI. The CDR3 consists of 15 residues. The CDR3 DNA is TGTGCCAGCAGTTTGATAACCGGGACAGCGTTGGGGGCTTTCTTT. Protein sequence: CASSLITGTALGAFF.

The chain links TRBV27 to TRBJ1-1; tentative D call: TRBD1 (5 bases). CDR1 is MNHEY and CDR2 is SMNVEV in the germline V gene (reference sequence). V gave up 2 bases and J gave up 3 bases, with 10 bases separating them. The CDR3 contains 14 residues. The DNA of the CDR3 is TGTGCCAGCAGTTTACCAGGGACGCACACTGAAGCTTTCTTT. Its protein is CASSLPGTHTEAFF.

Comment on this clone: The identical CDR3 is also encoded by other nucleotide sequences in the sample. This chain links TRBV30 with TRBJ2-2; perhaps TRBD1 as D (5 bases). Germline assignment: CDR1 GTSNPN and CDR2 SVGIG (reference sequence). Trimming pared 2 bases from V and 5 bases from J, leaving 6 bases between. The CDR3 runs to 12 residues. The CDR3 is CAWSPGTGELFF. As DNA, the CDR3 is TGTGCCTGGAGTCCAGGGACCGGGGAGCTGTTTTTT.

The V and J genes are TRBV7-9 and TRBJ2-1, with TRBD1 matching over 11 bases. Per the germline V gene, CDR1 is SEHNR and CDR2 is FQNEAQ (reference sequence). The CDR3 has 17 residues. Trimming at V came to 5 bases and at J to 5 bases, leaving 11 bases not matched to a gene. CDR3 sequence (DNA): TGTGCCAGCAGCCGCATTCCGGGACAGGGGGGTCACAATGAGCAGTTCTTC. Translated: CASSRIPGQGGHNEQFF. The variable domain in full, completed from reference TRBV7-9 and TRBJ2-1, reads DTGVSQNPRHKITKRGQNVTFRCDPISEHNRLYWYRQTLGQGPEFLTYFQNEAQLEKSRLLSDRFSAERPKGSFSTLEIQRTEQGDSAMYLCASSRIPGQGGHNEQFFGPGTRLTVL.

This chain uses TRBV6-1 with TRBJ2-7; D remains unclear. The length of the CDR3 is 12 residues. The V gene lost 3 bases and the J gene lost 9 bases, with 12 bases spanning the gap. Germline V gene data show CDR1 as MNHNS and CDR2 as SASEGT. DNA for the CDR3: TGTGCCAGCAGTGACCTCCTAAGGGCGCAGTACTTC. This codes for CASSDLLRAQYF.

This clone was counted only a few times. The chain carries TRBV29-1 and TRBJ2-1; 14 bases match TRBD2. Germline CDR1 and CDR2: SQVTM and ANQGSEA. V shed 6 bases, J shed 8 bases, and the junction held 3 bases outside the gene matches. This CDR3 comprises 13 residues. The CDR3 DNA reads as TGCAGCGTCAAGGGACTAGCGGGAGATGAGCAGTTCTTC. Its protein is CSVKGLAGDEQFF.

The chain couples TRBV5-1 to TRBJ2-1; D is uncertain. Looked up from germline, CDR1 is SGHRS and CDR2 is YFSETQ. The CDR3 covers 16 residues. Deletions cut 2 bases from V and 7 bases from J, with 19 bases between. The CDR3 region is CASSFLGGNPENEQFF. In nucleotides, the CDR3 is TGCGCCAGCAGCTTTTTAGGCGGAAACCCGGAGAATGAGCAGTTCTTC.

The chain uses TRBV2 and TRBJ2-4; TRBD2 aligns across 16 bases. The junction had 20 bases not matched to a gene; V was cut back by 4 bases and J by 2 bases. The CDR3 sequence is 23 residues long. CDR1 is SNHLY and CDR2 is FYNNEI in the germline V gene. CDR3 nucleotides: TGTGCCAGCAGTGCCCACCCACCCGGGACTAGCGGGAGGGCCCTCGCGTCCAAAAACATTCAGTACTTC. This codes for CASSAHPPGTSGRALASKNIQYF.

J is TRBJ2-2 and V is TRBV4-1; 7 positions match TRBD1. CDR1 is MGHRA, CDR2 YSYEKL, per germline. There are 15 residues in the CDR3. V was clipped by 3 bases and J by 7 bases; unmatched bases: 8. The chain's CDR3 is CASSQDDRENGELFF. In DNA form, the CDR3 reads TGCGCCAGCAGCCAGGACGACAGGGAGAACGGGGAGCTGTTTTTT.

The V and J genes are TRBV6-5 and TRBJ2-7; D unresolved. CDR1 and CDR2 from the germline V gene are MNHEY and SVGAGI. The CDR3 loop spans 14 amino acids. V lost 6 bases and J lost 3, with 15 bases in between. The CDR3 nucleotides read TGTGCCAGCAGCCTTACTGTATCGAGCTACGAGCAGTACTTC. Translation gives CASSLTVSSYEQYF.

This chain connects TRBV6-6 to TRBJ1-5, with 8 bases that match TRBD1. The germline gives CDR1 MNHNY, CDR2 SVGAGI (reference sequence). This CDR3 is 16 amino acids long. V dropped 2 bases and J dropped 3; count of bases not matched to a gene: 6. CDR3 region: CASSYLGQGDNQPQHF. The CDR3, as DNA: TGTGCCAGCAGTTACCTTGGACAGGGTGACAATCAGCCCCAGCATTTT.

The chain couples TRBV30 to TRBJ2-2; D not certain. Trimming cost V 3 bases and J 0 bases, with 5 bases left between them. The CDR3 runs to 13 residues. Germline loops: CDR1 GTSNPN, CDR2 SVGIG (reference sequence). CDR3 amino acids: CAWRIPNTGELFF. The CDR3, as DNA: TGTGCCTGGAGGATCCCGAACACCGGGGAGCTGTTTTTT.

The chain uses TRBV7-8 and TRBJ1-5, with 7 bases matching TRBD1. The J segment lost 4 bases and the V segment lost 2 bases, leaving 8 bases of the junction unmatched. The CDR3 consists of 16 residues. Per germline, CDR1 SGHVS and CDR2 FQNEAQ. CDR3 in DNA: TGTGCCAGCAGCTTATCCGGGGGGGACAGAAATCAGCCCCAGCATTTT. This gives the protein CASSLSGGDRNQPQHF.

V and J are TRBV10-3 and TRBJ2-7; D is perhaps TRBD1 or TRBD2 (6 bases each). V was cut by 7 bases and J by 1 base, with 14 bases left in between. The CDR3 has 14 residues. Germline V gene data show CDR1 as ENHRY and CDR2 as SYGVKD. The CDR3 protein is CAITSRGDSYEQYF. In nucleotides, the CDR3 is TGTGCCATCACCTCGAGGGGGGATTCCTACGAGCAGTACTTC.

V and J are TRBV9 and TRBJ2-3, with 9 nucleotides matching TRBD2. The CDR3 runs 17 residues. V lost 4 bases, J lost 1 base, and 10 bases stayed unmatched. CDR1 and CDR2 (germline): SGDLS, YYNGEE. This CDR3 reads CASSSRREGRGTDTQYF. CDR3 DNA: TGTGCCAGCAGCTCAAGGCGGGAGGGCCGGGGCACAGATACGCAGTATTTT.

The V and J genes are TRBV11-2 and TRBJ1-5; no reliable D call. Trimming left V 0 bases short and J 5 bases short, with 8 bases between. Germline lookup yields CDR1 SGHAT and CDR2 FQNNGV. This CDR3 region has 14 residues. CDR3 DNA: TGTGCCAGCAGCTTAGAGGCAGGCTATCAGCCCCAGCATTTT. Protein sequence: CASSLEAGYQPQHF.

Only one count was recorded for this clone. This CDR3 reads CASSFPSTGQGKHGYTF. CDR3 DNA sequence: TGCGCCAGCAGTTTTCCCTCCACGGGACAGGGCAAGCATGGCTACACCTTC. This chain joins TRBV5-1 and TRBJ1-2; 9 bases match TRBD1. Germline assignment: CDR1 SGHRS and CDR2 YFSETQ. V lost 5 bases to trimming and J lost 6 bases; unmatched junction nucleotides: 17. CDR3 length: 17 residues.

This chain joins TRBV9 and TRBJ2-1; D remains unclear. Trimming left V 3 bases short and J 7 bases short, with 17 bases between. Germline V gene lookup returns CDR1 SGDLS and CDR2 YYNGEE. The CDR3 runs to 15 residues. The CDR3 loop is CASSGLIRGENEQFF. In DNA, the CDR3 is TGTGCCAGCAGCGGCCTCATTCGCGGAGAGAATGAGCAGTTCTTC.

The chain carries TRBV6-1 and TRBJ2-7; D is perhaps TRBD2 (6 bases). Germline V gene sequence: CDR1 MNHNS, CDR2 SASEGT. Trimming shortened V by 0 bases and J by 2 bases, and 17 bases separated the two germline ends. The CDR3 is made up of 17 amino acids. The CDR3: CASSEASSGVGAYEQYF. For the CDR3, the DNA is TGTGCCAGCAGTGAAGCGAGCTCGGGGGTTGGCGCCTACGAGCAGTACTTC.

The V call is TRBV28, the J call TRBJ2-7, with 11 bases fitting TRBD1. Germline CDR1 is MDHEN and CDR2 is SYDVKM. The CDR3 has 18 amino acids. Trimming at V came to 3 bases and at J to 3 bases, leaving 13 bases not matched to a gene. The CDR3 loop reads CASSFSPGQGAKVYEQYF. CDR3 nucleotide sequence: TGTGCCAGCAGTTTCTCCCCTGGACAGGGGGCGAAGGTCTACGAGCAGTACTTC. The whole variable domain, filled in from reference TRBV28 and TRBJ2-7, reads DVKVTQSSRYLVKRTGEKVFLECVQDMDHENMFWYRQDPGLGLRLIYFSYDVKMKEKGDIPEGYSVSREKKERFSLILESASTNQTSMYLCASSFSPGQGAKVYEQYFGPGTRLTVT.

The chain is built from TRBV10-3 and TRBJ2-1, with 7 bases identical to TRBD2. The V gene end was trimmed by 9 bases and the J gene end by 8 bases; junction bases not matched to a gene: 10. There are 13 residues in the CDR3. The germline V gene has CDR1 ENHRY and CDR2 SYGVKD. The CDR3 DNA follows: TGTGCCATTATGTTTGGGCTAGCGGATGAGCAGTTCTTC. Translated: CAIMFGLADEQFF.